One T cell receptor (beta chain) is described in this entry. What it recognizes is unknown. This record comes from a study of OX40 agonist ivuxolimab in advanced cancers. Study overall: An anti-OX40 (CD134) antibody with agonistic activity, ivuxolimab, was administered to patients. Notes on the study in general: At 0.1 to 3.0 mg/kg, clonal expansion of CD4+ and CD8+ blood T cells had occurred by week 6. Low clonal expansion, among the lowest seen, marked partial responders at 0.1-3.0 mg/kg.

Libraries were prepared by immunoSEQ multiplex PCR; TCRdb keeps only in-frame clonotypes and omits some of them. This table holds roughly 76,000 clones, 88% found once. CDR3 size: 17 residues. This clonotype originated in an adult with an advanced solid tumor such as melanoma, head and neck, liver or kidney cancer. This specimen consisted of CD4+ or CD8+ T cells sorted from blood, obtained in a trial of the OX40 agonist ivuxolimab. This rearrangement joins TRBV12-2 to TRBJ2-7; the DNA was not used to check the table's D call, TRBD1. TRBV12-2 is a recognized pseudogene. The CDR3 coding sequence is TGTGCAAGTCGCTTAAGGCCGGGACAGGGGATATCCTACGAGCAGTACTTC. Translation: CASRLRPGQGISYEQYF.